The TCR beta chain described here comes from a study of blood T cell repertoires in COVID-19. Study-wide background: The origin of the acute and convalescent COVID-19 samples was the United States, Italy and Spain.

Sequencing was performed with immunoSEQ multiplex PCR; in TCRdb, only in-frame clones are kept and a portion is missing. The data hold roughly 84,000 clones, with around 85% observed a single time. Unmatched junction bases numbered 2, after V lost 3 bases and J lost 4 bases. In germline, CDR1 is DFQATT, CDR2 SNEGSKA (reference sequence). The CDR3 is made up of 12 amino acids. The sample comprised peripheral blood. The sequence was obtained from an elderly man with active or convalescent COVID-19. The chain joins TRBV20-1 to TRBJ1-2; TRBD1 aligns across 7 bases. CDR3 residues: CSASSGGYGYTF. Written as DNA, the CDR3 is TGCAGTGCTAGTTCAGGGGGCTATGGCTACACCTTC.